The entry below describes one T cell receptor beta chain. This entry is derived from a study of CD8 T cells in ankylosing spondylitis. J was trimmed by 6 bases and V by 3 bases; bases with no gene match: 4. CDR1 KGHDR and CDR2 SFDVKD come from the germline V gene. The CDR3 runs to 15 residues. Libraries of TCR beta came from quantitative 5'-RACE with molecular barcodes. TCRdb analysed the 5' RACE reads with MiXCR anew, one entry per CDR3 protein. The profile shows some 200,000 distinct CDR3 sequences, around 25% of them singletons. The sequencing sample was made of blood, either unsorted or a sorted T cell fraction (not recorded which). The J gene is TRBJ2-1, the V gene TRBV24-1; 10 nucleotides align to TRBD2. The receptor's source is a male donor with ankylosing spondylitis or in good health (not recorded which). The CDR3 loop reads CATSDAASGSNEQFF. CDR3 nucleotides: TGTGCCACCAGTGATGCCGCTAGCGGGAGCAATGAGCAGTTCTTC.